This T cell receptor (beta chain) was identified in a study of blood T cell repertoires in COVID-19. CDR1 SGHRS and CDR2 YFSETQ come from the germline V gene. V shed 4 bases and J 0 bases; nucleotides not matched to a gene: 16. The CDR3 length is 20 residues. TCRdb keeps only in-frame clones here, not all; method: immunoSEQ multiplex PCR. Of approximately 340,000 clones detected, approximately 89% appear once; the ten largest clones hold about 0.83%. The sequence came from a woman aged 40 to 50 who had been exposed to COVID-19. The sample was PBMCs or T cells enriched from blood (not recorded which). This chain joins TRBV5-1 and TRBJ2-1, with 10 bases identical to TRBD1. The CDR3 loop reads CASSLNPGTGVKSSYNEQFF. The DNA for the CDR3 is TGCGCCAGCAGCCTGAACCCCGGGACAGGGGTAAAGAGCTCCTACAATGAGCAGTTCTTC.